The 19 T cell receptor beta chains below were found in one sample sequenced in a study of identical twins. TCRdb re-derived calls from the 5' RACE reads in MiXCR, one entry per CDR3 protein. This sample has around 340,000 distinct CDR3 sequences, with 10% to 15% found just once. This sample also appeared in a second study, on yellow fever vaccine responses in identical twins.

Sequencing was carried out using CD8+ T cells sorted from blood. Source of these receptors: a woman younger than 35 in good health.

This clonotype was detected only a few times. The genes are TRBV13 and TRBJ2-7, with 12 bases aligning to TRBD2. Germline V gives CDR1 PRHDT, CDR2 FYEKMQ (reference sequence). After removal of 1 base from V and 2 bases from J, the junction contained 9 bases not matched to a gene. The CDR3 consists of 18 residues. CDR3 in DNA: TGTGCCAGCAGCTTAGTGCTCCAGACTAGCGGGAGCCCCTACGAGCAGTACTTC. This gives the protein CASSLVLQTSGSPYEQYF.

J is TRBJ2-3 and V is TRBV5-1, with TRBD2 matching 14 bases. The CDR3 contains 17 residues. Germline V gene lookup returns CDR1 SGHRS and CDR2 YFSETQ. The V and J ends lost 4 bases and 2 bases, in that order; junction bases with no gene match: 6. CDR3 nucleotide sequence: TGCGCCAGCAGCCCCAGACTAGCGGGGGGGTTCACAGATACGCAGTATTTT. This gives the protein CASSPRLAGGFTDTQYF.

This clonotype was seen more than once but under ten times. This chain connects TRBV5-6 to TRBJ2-7; possibly TRBD1 for D (5 bases). The CDR3 covers 16 residues. CDR1 is SGHDT, CDR2 YYEEEE, per germline. The V end lost 0 bases, the J end lost 3 bases, and 16 bases lay between the germline ends. The CDR3 DNA follows: TGTGCCAGCAGCTTGGCGGCAGGGTACATTTTCTACGAGCAGTACTTC. Its protein product is CASSLAAGYIFYEQYF.

The table lists this clonotype with a few counts. In DNA, the CDR3 is TGTGCCAGCAGCCCGGGCGGGGTATCAGATACGCAGTATTTT. Translating gives CASSPGGVSDTQYF. The J gene is TRBJ2-3, the V gene TRBV7-8; the D gene is possibly TRBD2 (6 bases). The V gene's germline CDR1 is SGHVS and CDR2 FQNEAQ. Trimming removed 5 bases from V and 4 bases from J, with 13 bases in between. The CDR3 spans 14 residues.

This clonotype was seen only a few times. The rearrangement uses TRBV15 and TRBJ1-5; perhaps TRBD1 as D (6 bases). The CDR3 extends over 14 amino acids. The germline CDR1 and CDR2 sequences are LNHNV and YYDKDF (reference sequence). Trimming removed 8 bases from V and 3 bases from J, with 14 bases in between. CDR3 amino acids: CATSVDSYNQPQHF. CDR3 DNA sequence: TGTGCCACCTCCGTGGACAGCTACAATCAGCCCCAGCATTTT.

Concerning this clonotype itself: This is likely a read error, given that the CDR3 carries no conserved phenylalanine or tryptophan at its end. The chain is built from TRBV25-1 and TRBJ2-1; 11 positions agree with TRBD1. Per the germline V gene, CDR1 is MGHDK and CDR2 is SYGVNS. This CDR3 comprises 13 residues. J lost 6 bases, V lost 7 bases, and 2 bases had no gene match. Here the CDR3 DNA reads TGTGCCAGCAATGGACAGGGGGCCAATGAGCAGTTCCTC. Its translation: CASNGQGANEQFL.

This clonotype was found a few times. This chain connects TRBV20-1 to TRBJ1-2; 7 nucleotides align to TRBD1. V trimming: 6 bases; J trimming: 3 bases; junction bases outside the gene matches: 10. There are 14 residues in the CDR3. Germline CDR1 DFQATT, CDR2 SNEGSKA (reference sequence). CDR3 in DNA: TGCAGTGCACGGGGGGACAGAGGGGACTATGGCTACACCTTC. This gives the protein CSARGDRGDYGYTF.

This clonotype has ten or more counts. This chain links TRBV11-2 with TRBJ2-3, with 10 bases matching TRBD1. The J segment lost 1 base and the V segment lost 0 bases, leaving 1 base of the junction unmatched. The germline V gene encodes CDR1 SGHAT and CDR2 FQNNGV. The CDR3 consists of 16 residues. Here the CDR3 DNA reads TGTGCCAGCAGCTTAGAAGGGACAGGGGGCACAGATACGCAGTATTTT. Its protein product is CASSLEGTGGTDTQYF.

The rearrangement links TRBV5-6 to TRBJ2-7, with 7 bases identical to TRBD1. CDR1 SGHDT and CDR2 YYEEEE come from the germline V gene. J lost 3 bases, V lost 0 bases, and 6 bases had no gene match. The CDR3 is 15 amino acids. Here the CDR3 DNA reads TGTGCCAGCAGCTTGGGGGTCAGGGGGAACTACGAGCAGTACTTC. It codes for CASSLGVRGNYEQYF.

Concerning this clonotype itself: A junction end diverges from the germline sequence, so it may reflect a read error. CDR3 region: CASSVGGVAGEDEQSF. CDR3 DNA: TGTGCCAGCAGCGTAGGAGGAGTAGCGGGAGAGGATGAGCAGTCCTTC. The chain combines TRBV9 with TRBJ2-1; 9 nucleotides agree with TRBD2. This CDR3 is built from 16 residues. CDR1 SGDLS and CDR2 YYNGEE come from the germline V gene.

This clonotype was found a few times. The chain carries TRBV2 and TRBJ2-7, with 8 positions matching TRBD2. J gave up 2 bases and V 10 bases, and 10 bases lay outside the gene matches. Germline V gene data show CDR1 as SNHLY and CDR2 as FYNNEI. CDR3 length: 14 residues. DNA of the CDR3: TGTGCCATCTCCCATGGCGGGAGGCCCTACGAGCAGTACTTC. Amino acids: CAISHGGRPYEQYF.

This clonotype showed up many times. The V call is TRBV20-1, the J call TRBJ2-3, with unresolved D. This CDR3 is 12 amino acids long. V lost 6 bases to trimming and J lost 6 bases, with 13 bases between them. In germline, CDR1 is DFQATT, CDR2 SNEGSKA (reference sequence). Here the CDR3 reads CSAPASTDTQYF. The CDR3 DNA is TGCAGTGCACCAGCCTCTACTGATACGCAGTATTTT.

This clonotype occurred many times. The J gene is TRBJ2-1, the V gene TRBV2; weak D call: TRBD2 (6 bases). This CDR3 is built from 12 residues. Germline values: CDR1 SNHLY, CDR2 FYNNEI. Trimming pared 8 bases from V and 10 bases from J, leaving 15 bases between. The CDR3 loop is CASSWGSGEQFF. The CDR3 DNA follows: TGTGCCAGCTCGTGGGGGAGCGGGGAGCAGTTCTTC.

The chain has TRBV27 and TRBJ2-1; D unresolved. CDR1 is MNHEY, CDR2 SMNVEV, per germline (reference sequence). This CDR3 has 16 amino acids. The V end was cut by 0 bases, the J end by 0 bases, with 9 bases between. The CDR3 DNA is TGTGCCAGCAGTTTATCGATCCAGGACTCCTACAATGAGCAGTTCTTC. It yields the protein CASSLSIQDSYNEQFF.

The rearrangement links TRBV6-1 to TRBJ2-3; D remains ambiguous. CDR3 length equals 16 residues. The V gene lost 2 bases and the J gene lost 2 bases, with 14 bases spanning the gap. Germline CDR1 MNHNS, CDR2 SASEGT. CDR3 in amino acids: CASSESLWEFTDTQYF. The CDR3 nucleotides read TGTGCCAGCAGTGAAAGTCTGTGGGAATTCACAGATACGCAGTATTTT.

The chain uses TRBV27 and TRBJ1-2, with a possible D match to TRBD1 (6 bases). The CDR3 has 15 residues. Germline CDR1 reads MNHEY; CDR2 reads SMNVEV (reference sequence). V was pared by 5 bases and J by 3 bases, with 16 bases between. CDR3 amino acids: CASSPTGNGYYGYTF. For the CDR3, the DNA is TGTGCCAGCAGTCCAACAGGGAACGGATACTATGGCTACACCTTC.

This clonotype has at least ten counts. V usage is TRBV12-3 or TRBV12-4 and J usage is TRBJ1-2; 9 nucleotides align to TRBD1. The J segment lost 8 bases and the V segment lost 7 bases, leaving 5 bases of the junction unmatched. The CDR3 loop spans 12 amino acids. CDR3 region: CASTADRGGYTF. The CDR3 region has the DNA TGTGCCAGCACCGCGGACAGGGGAGGCTACACCTTC.

This chain joins TRBV9 and TRBJ1-6; possible D gene TRBD1, 5 bases. Germline assignment: CDR1 SGDLS and CDR2 YYNGEE. Trimming pared 7 bases from V and 6 bases from J, leaving 11 bases between. CDR3 length equals 13 residues. This CDR3 is CASSTGVNSPLHF. The DNA of the CDR3 is TGTGCCAGCTCAACAGGAGTTAATTCACCCCTCCACTTT. Full variable domain (outside the CDR3, taken from reference TRBV9 and TRBJ1-6): DSGVTQTPKHLITATGQRVTLRCSPRSGDLSVYWYQQSLDQGLQFLIQYYNGEERAKGNILERFSAQQFPDLHSELNLSSLELGDSALYFCASSTGVNSPLHFGNGTRLTVT.

This rearrangement joins TRBV2 to TRBJ2-7; D remains unclear. This CDR3 has 14 residues. The V gene lost 1 base and the J gene lost 2 bases, with 9 bases spanning the gap. Looked up from germline, CDR1 is SNHLY and CDR2 is FYNNEI. The CDR3 sequence is CASSEEGRAYEQYF. In DNA form, the CDR3 reads TGTGCCAGCAGTGAAGAGGGTAGAGCCTACGAGCAGTACTTC.